This TCR beta chain is drawn from a study of blood T cell repertoires in COVID-19. Overall study context: Samples came from the United States, Italy and Spain, spanning acute and convalescent COVID-19. PBMCs, B-cell-depleted T cells, or T cells provided the cDNA or gDNA that made up the material.

Original analysis: Estimation of nucleated cell counts relied on the amplification of reference gene primers. Assay used: immunoSEQ multiplex PCR; TCRdb lists only in-frame clones, some missing. That table gives V, J and clone size, and the DNA gave D and trimming. The repertoire holds tens of thousands of clones, with 78% as singletons. This clone was detected only once. The CDR3 runs 14 residues. Germline V gene lookup returns CDR1 SGHRS and CDR2 YFSETQ. The V end was cut by 5 bases, the J end by 3 bases, with 14 bases between. The sample comprised peripheral blood. The chain couples TRBV5-1 to TRBJ2-5; perhaps TRBD2 as D (5 bases). The sequence derives from a man in his 70s with acute or convalescent COVID-19. CDR3 DNA sequence: TGCGCCAGCAGAAGAACCGGGAACAAAGAGACCCAGTACTTC. Its protein is CASRRTGNKETQYF.